These T cell receptor beta chains were read from a single sample in a study of T cell responses to AZD1222 COVID-19 vaccine. Here immunoSEQ multiplex PCR was the method, and the copy in TCRdb shows in-frame clones only, minus some. Of approximately 170,000 clones in the sample, about 91% were seen once. This specimen consisted of peripheral blood, obtained 28 days after the second AZD1222 dose. These receptors were obtained from an adult who received the AZD1222 COVID-19 vaccine. Each CDR3 is given with its conserved first and last residue. Each record gives: J gene, V gene, D gene, clone size, CDR3 DNA, CDR3 protein. D genes are given only for firm matches. Clone size appears in some rows only: once, few, many, or a class for an expanded clone.

>TRBJ1-1|TRBV30|NA|NA
TGTGCCTGGAGTTTGAGGGGGGGCACTGAAGCTTTCTTT
CAWSLRGGTEAFF
>TRBJ1-1|TRBV3-1/TRBV3-2|NA|once
TGTGCCAGCAGCCTCGTAGGTGGGGGGAACACTGAAGCTTTCTTT
CASSLVGGGNTEAFF
>TRBJ2-7|TRBV2|TRBD1|NA
TGTGCCAGCAGTAGGACAGGGGGCATCGACGAGCAGTACTTC
CASSRTGGIDEQYF
>TRBJ1-2|TRBV15|TRBD1|NA
TGTGCCACCAGCAGAGACGCAAACAGGGGACGATATCGTGGCTACACCTTC
CATSRDANRGRYRGYTF
>TRBJ1-2|TRBV18|NA|NA
TGTGCCAGCTCACCCCAGGAAGGGGGGTACTATGGCTACACCTTC
CASSPQEGGYYGYTF
>TRBJ2-1|TRBV5-6|TRBD1|NA
TGTGCCAGCAGCCCCGAAGGACAGGAACACTACAATGAGCAGTTCTTC
CASSPEGQEHYNEQFF
>TRBJ1-6|TRBV12-3/TRBV12-4|NA|few
TGTGCCAGCAGCCCCCGGGGAAATTCACCCCTCCACTTT
CASSPRGNSPLHF
>TRBJ2-5|TRBV5-6|TRBD1|NA
TGTGCCAGCAGCGCCGGACAGGGACCCCAGTACTTC
CASSAGQGPQYF
>TRBJ2-1|TRBV15|TRBD2|NA
TGTGCCACCAGCACCCCTTCAAAGCGGGGGGGCGAGGATGAGCAGTTCTTC
CATSTPSKRGGEDEQFF
>TRBJ2-4|TRBV15|NA|NA
TGTGCCACCAGCAGATCACAGGGCATAAACATTCAGTACTTC
CATSRSQGINIQYF
>TRBJ1-1|TRBV2|TRBD1|once
TGTGCCAGCAGTGAGCAGGGGGGCACTGAAGCTTTCTTT
CASSEQGGTEAFF
>TRBJ2-7|TRBV6-6|NA|NA
TGTGCCAGCAGTGGCTACGAGCAGTACTTC
CASSGYEQYF
>TRBJ1-5|TRBV11-2|NA|NA
TGTGCCAGCAGCTTAGATCCCTTTCCTAATCAGCCCCAGCATTTT
CASSLDPFPNQPQHF
>TRBJ1-1|TRBV5-1|NA|NA
TGCGCCAGCAGCTGGGTTGGGGGACATGAAGCTTTCTTT
CASSWVGGHEAFF
>TRBJ2-7|TRBV30|NA|NA
TGTGCCTGGGGTACCCTAGATTACGAGCAGTACTTC
CAWGTLDYEQYF
>TRBJ2-1|TRBV19|TRBD2|NA
TGTGCCAGTAGTACGACTAGCGGGATAAACGAGCAGTTCTTC
CASSTTSGINEQFF
>TRBJ1-3|TRBV15|NA|NA
TGTGCCACCAGCAGTCCCCCTTTGTACTCTGGAAACACCATATATTTT
CATSSPPLYSGNTIYF
>TRBJ2-1|TRBV6-1|NA|NA
TGTGCCAGCAGTGAGCTTGGGGGGAGCTCCTACAATGAGCAGTTCTTC
CASSELGGSSYNEQFF
>TRBJ1-1|TRBV5-1|NA|once
TGCGCCAGCAGCTTTGACAAGCCAAACACTGAAGCTTTCTTT
CASSFDKPNTEAFF
>TRBJ1-2|TRBV12-3/TRBV12-4|NA|NA
TGTGCCAGCAGTTTGGGGGTTCGAGGCTACACCTTC
CASSLGVRGYTF
>TRBJ2-3|TRBV2|TRBD1|NA
TGTGCCAGCAGTGTCGTACAGGGGGAGACTAGCACAGATACGCAGTATTTT
CASSVVQGETSTDTQYF
>TRBJ1-5|TRBV18|NA|NA
TGTGCCAGCTCACCACAGGAGGGAAGCAATCAGCCCCAGCATTTT
CASSPQEGSNQPQHF
>TRBJ2-3|TRBV11-3|TRBD1|NA
TGTGCCAGCAGCTTCGGGACAGGGGCCGGGGTGACAGATACGCAGTATTTT
CASSFGTGAGVTDTQYF
>TRBJ1-5|TRBV2|NA|NA
TGTGCCAGCAGTGTTGAGCATAGCAATCAGCCCCAGCATTTT
CASSVEHSNQPQHF
>TRBJ2-3|TRBV11-3|NA|NA
TGTGCCAGCAGTTCTTTCACAGATACGCAGTATTTT
CASSSFTDTQYF
>TRBJ1-2|TRBV6-5|NA|NA
TGTGCCAGCAGCCGGACAGCCACTAACTATGGCTACACCTTC
CASSRTATNYGYTF
>TRBJ1-6|TRBV4-2|NA|NA
TGTGCCAGCAGCCACCACGGGACCGGTAGAAATAATTCACCCCTCCACTTT
CASSHHGTGRNNSPLHF
>TRBJ1-1|TRBV5-1|NA|NA
TGCGCCAGCAGCTTGAATACAGGGAACACTGAAGCTTTCTTT
CASSLNTGNTEAFF
>TRBJ2-5|TRBV7-9|NA|NA
TGTGCCAGCAGCTTGGCGGGAAAGGAGACCCAGTACTTC
CASSLAGKETQYF
>TRBJ1-1|TRBV18|NA|NA
TGTGCCAGCTCATCTTACTTTGATGGGACTGAAGCTTTCTTT
CASSSYFDGTEAFF
>TRBJ1-2|TRBV19|TRBD1|NA
TGTGCCAGTAGTGACGACAGGGACGGAAAAGCTAACTATGGCTACACCTTC
CASSDDRDGKANYGYTF
>TRBJ2-2|TRBV9|NA|NA
TGTGCCAGCACCCTCGGGGGGCTGGACACCGGGGAGCTGTTTTTT
CASTLGGLDTGELFF
>TRBJ2-7|TRBV13|TRBD2|NA
TGTGCCAGCAGCTTAAGTCCTAGCGGGGGACACGAGCAGTACTTC
CASSLSPSGGHEQYF
>TRBJ1-1|TRBV18|NA|once
TGTGCCAGCTCACCACAGCGCCGGGGTAACACTGAAGCTTTCTTT
CASSPQRRGNTEAFF
>TRBJ1-5|TRBV2|NA|few
TGTGCCAGCAGCGCCCCTCCCACTGGCAATCAGCCCCAGCATTTT
CASSAPPTGNQPQHF
>TRBJ1-2|TRBV7-8|NA|NA
TGTGCCAGCAGCTTAGTAGTAGGGGGGAACGGCTACACCTTC
CASSLVVGGNGYTF
>TRBJ1-1|TRBV5-1|TRBD1|NA
TGCGCCAGCAGCCTGAACAGGGGTAAAGACACTGAAGCTTTCTTT
CASSLNRGKDTEAFF
>TRBJ2-7|TRBV5-8|TRBD1|NA
TGTGCCAGCAGCTACACCGGGACAGGGGGCTTCTACGAGCAGTACTTC
CASSYTGTGGFYEQYF
>TRBJ1-1|TRBV6-5|TRBD1|NA
TGTGCCAGCAGTCACGAGGGGGCGGGTACTGAAGCTTTCTTT
CASSHEGAGTEAFF
>TRBJ2-1|TRBV7-9|NA|NA
TGTGCCAGCAGCTTGGGTGGGAATAGGAATGAGCAGTTCTTC
CASSLGGNRNEQFF
>TRBJ1-1|TRBV27|NA|NA
TGTGCCAGCAGTTTATCCCCCACTCAGGAAGCTTTCTTT
CASSLSPTQEAFF